This T cell receptor beta chain is from a study of blood T cell repertoires in COVID-19. As for the study in general: Acute-phase and convalescent COVID-19 samples originated in the United States, Italy and Spain. T cells, B-cell-depleted T cells, or PBMCs supplied cDNA or gDNA.

Original analysis: Reference gene primer amplification gave nucleated cell count estimates. Here immunoSEQ multiplex PCR was the method, and the copy in TCRdb shows in-frame clones only, minus some. That table gives V, J and clone size, and the DNA gave D and trimming. The table has approximately 90,000 clones, 81% seen once. CDR1 is MDHEN and CDR2 is SYDVKM in the germline V gene. CDR3 length: 14 amino acids. V was clipped by 7 bases and J by 6 bases; unmatched bases: 7. The sequencing input was peripheral blood. The V gene is TRBV28, the J gene TRBJ2-1; 9 bases line up with TRBD2. The receptor's source is a man in his sixties with acute or convalescent COVID-19. The CDR3 nucleotides read TGTGCCAGCAAGGGCTCGCGGGAGGGCAATGAGCAGTTCTTC. The encoded protein is CASKGSREGNEQFF.